This T cell receptor (beta chain) derives from a study of identical twins. Using its own MiXCR run on the 5' RACE reads, TCRdb lists one record per CDR3 protein. This table has 600,000 to 800,000 distinct CDR3 sequences, 21% appearing once. The CDR3 totals 19 residues. V shed 3 bases and J 5 bases; nucleotides not matched to a gene: 15. This clonotype was seen a handful of times. This same sample was also part of a study on T cells expressing NK-cell markers. From that paper: For several experiments, T cell sorting was restricted to the alpha-beta TCR population by means of an anti-gamma-delta TCR antibody.

The TCR was taken from a woman under 30 in good health. Sequences were obtained from PBMCs. This sequence joins TRBV12-3 or TRBV12-4 and TRBJ2-2, with 10 bases aligning to TRBD1. DNA of the CDR3: TGTGCCAGCAGTTTGCCATTAGACAGGGGGCGCCCCCGGACCGGGGAGCTGTTTTTT. It encodes CASSLPLDRGRPRTGELFF.